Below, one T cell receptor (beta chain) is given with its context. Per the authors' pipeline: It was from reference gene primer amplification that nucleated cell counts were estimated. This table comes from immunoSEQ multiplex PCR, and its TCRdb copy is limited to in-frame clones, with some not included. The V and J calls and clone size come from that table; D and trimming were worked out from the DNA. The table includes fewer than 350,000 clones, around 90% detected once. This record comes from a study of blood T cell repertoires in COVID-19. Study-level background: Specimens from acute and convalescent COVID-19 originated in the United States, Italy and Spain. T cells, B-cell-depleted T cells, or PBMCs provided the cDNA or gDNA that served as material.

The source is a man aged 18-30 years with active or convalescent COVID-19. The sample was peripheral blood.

The CDR3 sequence: CASSLWGGLNEQFF. CDR3 nucleotide sequence: TGTGCCAGCAGCTTGTGGGGGGGCCTCAATGAGCAGTTCTTC. The chain has TRBV7-3 and TRBJ2-1, with TRBD2 as a possible D gene (7 bases). V dropped 3 bases and J dropped 6 bases, with 12 bases sitting between them. Germline V gene data show CDR1 as SGHTA and CDR2 as FQGTGA. CDR3 length: 14 amino acids.